This record concerns one TCR beta chain sequence. The antigen is unknown. This sample is part of a study of CD8+ T cells in alopecia areata. The study team obtained lesional scalp punch biopsies and peripheral blood from alopecia areata patients. A FACSAria was used to sort CD4+ and CD8+ T cells. These cells came from PBMCs. Study-wide findings and caveats: Affected scalp, especially in alopecia totalis/universalis, had a higher clonality than normal scalp did. Possibly because of HLA-related factors, TCR sharing was less clear across patients than in mice.

Once RNA had been extracted, it was reverse transcribed into cDNA to act as the sequencing template. Clones were read by immunoSEQ multiplex PCR, and TCRdb kept only the in-frame ones, dropping some. The sample yields around 250,000 clones, about two thirds seen once. This CDR3 contains 14 residues. With 5 bases clipped from V and 3 bases from J, the junction kept 5 bases outside the gene matches. Germline V gives CDR1 SGHVS, CDR2 FQNEAQ. This receptor was taken from a human donor with alopecia areata. This sample comprised CD4+ T cells sorted from blood, obtained at week 0. The V gene is TRBV7-8, the J gene TRBJ2-7; 9 nucleotides align to TRBD1. CDR3 residues: CASSTRQGVYEQYF. CDR3 DNA sequence: TGTGCCAGCAGCACACGACAGGGGGTCTACGAGCAGTACTTC.